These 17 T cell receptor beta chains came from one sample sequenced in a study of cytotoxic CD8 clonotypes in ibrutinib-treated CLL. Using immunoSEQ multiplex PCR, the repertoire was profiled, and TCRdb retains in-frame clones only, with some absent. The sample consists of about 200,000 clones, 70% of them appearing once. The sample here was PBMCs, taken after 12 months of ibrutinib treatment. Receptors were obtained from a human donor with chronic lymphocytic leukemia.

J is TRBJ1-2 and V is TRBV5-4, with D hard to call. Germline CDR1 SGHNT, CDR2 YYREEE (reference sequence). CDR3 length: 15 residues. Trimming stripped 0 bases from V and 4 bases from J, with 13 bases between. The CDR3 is CASSLGVGHSYGYTF. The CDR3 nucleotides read TGTGCCAGCAGCTTGGGGGTAGGGCACTCCTATGGCTACACCTTC. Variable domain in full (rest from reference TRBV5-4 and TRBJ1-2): ETGVTQSPTHLIKTRGQQVTLRCSSQSGHNTVSWYQQALGQGPQFIFQYYREEENGRGNFPPRFSGLQFPNYSSELNVNALELDDSALYLCASSLGVGHSYGYTFGSGTRLTVV.

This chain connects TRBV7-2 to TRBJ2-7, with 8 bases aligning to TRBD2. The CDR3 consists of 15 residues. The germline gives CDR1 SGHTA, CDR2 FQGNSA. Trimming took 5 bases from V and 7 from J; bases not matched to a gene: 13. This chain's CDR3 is CASSRTGTSSWEQYF. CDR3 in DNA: TGTGCCAGCAGCCGTACCGGGACTAGTAGTTGGGAGCAGTACTTC.

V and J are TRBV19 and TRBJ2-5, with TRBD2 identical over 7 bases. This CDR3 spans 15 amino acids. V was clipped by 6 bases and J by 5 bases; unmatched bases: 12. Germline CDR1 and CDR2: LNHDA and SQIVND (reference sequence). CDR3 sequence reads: CASRRTSGDFETQYF. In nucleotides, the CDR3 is TGTGCCAGTAGACGGACTAGTGGGGACTTTGAGACCCAGTACTTC.

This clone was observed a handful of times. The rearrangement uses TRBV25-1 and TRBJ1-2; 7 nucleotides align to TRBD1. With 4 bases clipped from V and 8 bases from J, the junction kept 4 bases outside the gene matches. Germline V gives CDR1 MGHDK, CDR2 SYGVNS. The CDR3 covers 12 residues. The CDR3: CASSVGQAGYTF. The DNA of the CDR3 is TGTGCCAGCAGTGTAGGACAGGCCGGCTACACCTTC.

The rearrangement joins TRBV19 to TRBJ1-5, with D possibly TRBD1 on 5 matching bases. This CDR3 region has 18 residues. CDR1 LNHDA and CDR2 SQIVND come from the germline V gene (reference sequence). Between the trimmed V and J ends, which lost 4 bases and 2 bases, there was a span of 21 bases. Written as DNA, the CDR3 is TGTGCCAGTAGTAAATTTCTACGAGGGGTTGGCGGCAATCAGCCCCAGCATTTT. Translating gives CASSKFLRGVGGNQPQHF.

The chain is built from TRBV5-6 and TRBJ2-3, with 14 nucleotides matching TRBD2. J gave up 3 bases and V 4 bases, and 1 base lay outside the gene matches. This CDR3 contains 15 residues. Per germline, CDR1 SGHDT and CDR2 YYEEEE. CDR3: CASSRLAGGTDTQYF. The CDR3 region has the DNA TGTGCCAGCAGCCGACTAGCGGGAGGGACAGATACGCAGTATTTT.

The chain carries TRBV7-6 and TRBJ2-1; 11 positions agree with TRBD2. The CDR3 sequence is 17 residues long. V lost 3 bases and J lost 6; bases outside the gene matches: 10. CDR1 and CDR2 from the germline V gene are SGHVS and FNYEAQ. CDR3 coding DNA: TGTGCCAGCAGCTTTCAATTTATAGCGGGAGGGGGCAATGAGCAGTTCTTC. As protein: CASSFQFIAGGGNEQFF.

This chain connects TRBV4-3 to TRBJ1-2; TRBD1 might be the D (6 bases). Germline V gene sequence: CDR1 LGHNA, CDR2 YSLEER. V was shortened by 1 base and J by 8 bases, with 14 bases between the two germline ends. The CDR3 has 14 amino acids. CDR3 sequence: CASSQGRGGEGYTF. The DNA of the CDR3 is TGCGCCAGCAGCCAAGGACGCGGGGGCGAAGGCTACACCTTC.

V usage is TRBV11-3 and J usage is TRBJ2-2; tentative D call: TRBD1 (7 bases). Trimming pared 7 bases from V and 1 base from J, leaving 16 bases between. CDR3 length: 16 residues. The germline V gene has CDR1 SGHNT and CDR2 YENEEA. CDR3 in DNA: TGTGCCAGCAAAGAGGAGGGGGCTCTGAACACCGGGGAGCTGTTTTTT. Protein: CASKEEGALNTGELFF.

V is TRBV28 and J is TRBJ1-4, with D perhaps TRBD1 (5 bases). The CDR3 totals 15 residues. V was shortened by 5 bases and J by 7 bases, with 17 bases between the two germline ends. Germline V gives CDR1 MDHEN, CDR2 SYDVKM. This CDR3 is CASSVGVLIREKLFF. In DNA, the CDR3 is TGTGCCAGCAGTGTGGGGGTGCTAATCCGTGAAAAACTGTTTTTT.

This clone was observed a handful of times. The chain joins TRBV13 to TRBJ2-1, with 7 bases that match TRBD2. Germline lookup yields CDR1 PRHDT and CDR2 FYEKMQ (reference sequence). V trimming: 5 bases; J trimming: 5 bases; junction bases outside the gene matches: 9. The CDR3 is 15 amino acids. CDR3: CASSELARPNNEQFF. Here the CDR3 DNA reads TGTGCCAGCAGCGAACTAGCGAGACCTAACAATGAGCAGTTCTTC.

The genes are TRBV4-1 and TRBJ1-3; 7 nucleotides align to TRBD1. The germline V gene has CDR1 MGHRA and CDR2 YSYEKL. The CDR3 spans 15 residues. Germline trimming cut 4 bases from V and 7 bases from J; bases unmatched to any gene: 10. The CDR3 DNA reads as TGCGCCAGCAGCCGCCTACAGGGGACGGCTAACACCATATATTTT. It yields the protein CASSRLQGTANTIYF.

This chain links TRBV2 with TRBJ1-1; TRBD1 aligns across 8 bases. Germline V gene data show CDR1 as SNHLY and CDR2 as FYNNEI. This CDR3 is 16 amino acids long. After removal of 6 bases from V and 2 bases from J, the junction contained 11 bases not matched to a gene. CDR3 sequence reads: CASSNLHRGSNTEAFF. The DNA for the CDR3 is TGTGCCAGCAGCAACCTACACAGGGGGAGCAACACTGAAGCTTTCTTT.

The CDR3 region has the DNA TGTGCCTGGAGTGTGTTCGGGGGACCAACCTACGAGCAGTACTTC. Its translation: CAWSVFGGPTYEQYF. The J gene is TRBJ2-7, the V gene TRBV30; perhaps TRBD2 as D (6 bases). V lost 0 bases to trimming and J lost 2 bases, with 14 bases between them. The CDR3 sequence is 15 residues long. The germline V gene has CDR1 GTSNPN and CDR2 SVGIG (reference sequence). Variable domain in full (rest from reference TRBV30 and TRBJ2-7): SQTIHQWPATLVQPVGSPLSLECTVEGTSNPNLYWYRQAAGRGLQLLFYSVGIGQISSEVPQNLSASRPQDRQFILSSKKLLLSDSGFYLCAWSVFGGPTYEQYFGPGTRLTVT.

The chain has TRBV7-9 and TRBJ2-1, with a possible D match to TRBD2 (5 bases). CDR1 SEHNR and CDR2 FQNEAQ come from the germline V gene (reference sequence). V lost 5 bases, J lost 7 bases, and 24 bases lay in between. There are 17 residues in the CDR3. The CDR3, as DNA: TGTGCCAGCAGCCCTACTAAGACCGGGATTTCACAAAATGAGCAGTTCTTC. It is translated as CASSPTKTGISQNEQFF. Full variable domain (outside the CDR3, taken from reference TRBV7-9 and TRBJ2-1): DTGVSQNPRHKITKRGQNVTFRCDPISEHNRLYWYRQTLGQGPEFLTYFQNEAQLEKSRLLSDRFSAERPKGSFSTLEIQRTEQGDSAMYLCASSPTKTGISQNEQFFGPGTRLTVL.

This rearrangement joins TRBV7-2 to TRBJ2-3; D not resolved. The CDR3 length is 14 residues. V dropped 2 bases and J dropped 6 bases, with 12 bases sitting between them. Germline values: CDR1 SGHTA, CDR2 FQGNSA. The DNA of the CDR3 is TGTGCCAGCAGCTTACGGTTTACCGGGGATACGCAGTATTTT. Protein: CASSLRFTGDTQYF. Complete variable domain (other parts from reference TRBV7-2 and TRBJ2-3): GAGVSQSPSNKVTEKGKDVELRCDPISGHTALYWYRQSLGQGLEFLIYFQGNSAPDKSGLPSDRFSAERTGGSVSTLTIQRTQQEDSAVYLCASSLRFTGDTQYFGPGTRLTVL.

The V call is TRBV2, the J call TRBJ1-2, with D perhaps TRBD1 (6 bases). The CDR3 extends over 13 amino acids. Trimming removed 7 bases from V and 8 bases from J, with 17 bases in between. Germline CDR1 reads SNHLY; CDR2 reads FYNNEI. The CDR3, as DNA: TGTGCCAGCAACAGACCGGGACAAGCAGGCTACACCTTC. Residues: CASNRPGQAGYTF.